The 32 T cell receptor beta chains below were found in one sample sequenced in a study of T cells after yellow fever vaccination. TCRdb re-derived calls from the 5' RACE reads in MiXCR, one entry per CDR3 protein. Of some 350,000 distinct CDR3 sequences listed, 8% to 10% were seen once; the top ten hold about 20%. The sample here was PBMCs, taken on the day of the first yellow fever vaccination. These receptors originate from a man aged 18 to 29 who received the YFV17D yellow fever vaccine.

This clonotype was seen more than once but under ten times. The V call is TRBV7-9, the J call TRBJ1-3, with D uncertain. In germline, CDR1 is SEHNR, CDR2 FQNEAQ (reference sequence). This CDR3 is built from 12 residues. V was trimmed by 5 bases and J by 4 bases, leaving 6 bases between them. The CDR3 loop reads CASSVEGNTIYF. CDR3 sequence (DNA): TGTGCCAGCAGCGTTGAAGGAAACACCATATATTTT.

The J gene is TRBJ1-3, the V gene TRBV7-9; a weak D match, TRBD1 (5 bases). V lost 7 bases and J lost 0, with 10 bases in between. The germline V gene has CDR1 SEHNR and CDR2 FQNEAQ (reference sequence). This CDR3 spans 14 amino acids. The CDR3, as DNA: TGTGCCAGCACCCTCGGGGGCTCTGGAAACACCATATATTTT. This gives the protein CASTLGGSGNTIYF.

This clonotype was counted only a few times. The chain uses TRBV6-1 and TRBJ1-5; D might be TRBD1 (6 bases). Germline V lookup: CDR1 MNHNS, CDR2 SASEGT. The CDR3 sequence is 15 residues long. The germline V and J ends were trimmed by 5 bases and 4 bases, with 15 bases remaining between them. CDR3 sequence (DNA): TGTGCCAGCAGTACCCTGAAGGGGGTAAATCAGCCCCAGCATTTT. It codes for CASSTLKGVNQPQHF.

This clonotype came up a few times. The chain employs TRBV10-3 and TRBJ2-3; 7 positions agree with TRBD2. The CDR3 has 15 residues. After removal of 3 bases from V and 6 bases from J, the junction contained 9 bases not matched to a gene. The germline V gene has CDR1 ENHRY and CDR2 SYGVKD. CDR3: CAISDLAGPGDTQYF. The CDR3, as DNA: TGTGCCATCAGTGACTTAGCGGGCCCAGGGGATACGCAGTATTTT.

The rearrangement uses TRBV11-3 and TRBJ2-3; perhaps TRBD1 as D (6 bases). The V gene's germline CDR1 is SGHNT and CDR2 YENEEA. Trimming took 3 bases from V and 6 from J, leaving 10 bases between them. The CDR3 length is 13 residues. The CDR3 DNA sequence: TGTGCCAGCAGCTTCGACACAGGGGATACGCAGTATTTT. This gives the protein CASSFDTGDTQYF.

CDR3 sequence reads: CASTPPRDAGTGELFF. In DNA form, the CDR3 reads TGTGCCAGCACCCCCCCCCGGGACGCGGGCACCGGGGAGCTGTTTTTT. V is TRBV7-6 and J is TRBJ2-2; D tentatively fits TRBD1 or TRBD2 (5 bases each). Trimming cost V 7 bases and J 4 bases, with 19 bases left between them. Germline CDR1 reads SGHVS; CDR2 reads FNYEAQ. The CDR3 loop spans 16 amino acids.

This clonotype turned up a few times. The chain recombines TRBV6-2 or TRBV6-3 with TRBJ2-1; the D is unclear. The germline CDR1 and CDR2 sequences are MNHEY and SVGEGT. This CDR3 contains 11 residues. V lost 6 bases and J lost 13, with 13 bases in between. The DNA of the CDR3 is TGTGCCAGCAGAACCGGGCCCGGACAGTTCTTC. It yields the protein CASRTGPGQFF.

The rearrangement joins TRBV18 to TRBJ2-2, with 7 bases identical to TRBD1. J lost 2 bases, V lost 6 bases, and 9 bases had no gene match. The CDR3 runs 16 residues. Germline assignment: CDR1 KGHSH and CDR2 LQKENI. The CDR3 DNA reads TGTGCCAGCTCGTACTCCGGGACAGTAAACACCGGGGAGCTGTTTTTT. It yields the protein CASSYSGTVNTGELFF.

The V gene is TRBV20-1, the J gene TRBJ2-7; D is possibly TRBD1 or TRBD2 (5 bases each). The CDR3 is made up of 14 amino acids. CDR1 and CDR2 from the germline V gene are DFQATT and SNEGSKA (reference sequence). The V end lost 6 bases, the J end lost 3 bases, and 18 bases lay between the germline ends. CDR3 in amino acids: CSATPLGAGYEQYF. The CDR3 nucleotides are TGCAGTGCCACTCCTCTAGGGGCGGGCTACGAGCAGTACTTC.

This clonotype was counted ten times or more. V usage is TRBV12-3 or TRBV12-4 and J usage is TRBJ2-1; 9 bases are a match to TRBD1. V shed 6 bases and J 1 base; nucleotides not matched to a gene: 16. The CDR3 has 19 residues. The DNA for the CDR3 is TGTGCCAGCAGGGCCCGGACAGGGGAATTCCCCCCTTCCTACAATGAGCAGTTCTTC. Translation gives CASRARTGEFPPSYNEQFF.

This clonotype was recorded a few times. The chain links TRBV5-4 to TRBJ2-5; 9 nucleotides agree with TRBD1. The CDR3 loop spans 17 amino acids. Germline CDR1 SGHNT, CDR2 YYREEE (reference sequence). V gave up 0 bases and J gave up 4 bases; unmatched junction bases: 10. The CDR3 DNA is TGTGCCAGCAGCTTGGGGGGGACAGGGTCCTTGGGAGAGACCCAGTACTTC. Its protein is CASSLGGTGSLGETQYF.

The chain carries TRBV12-3 or TRBV12-4 and TRBJ2-6; D possibly matches TRBD1 or TRBD2 (6 bases each). V dropped 8 bases and J dropped 0 bases, with 17 bases sitting between them. This CDR3 is 17 amino acids long. This CDR3 reads CASGGPGTFSGANVLTF. The CDR3 DNA is TGTGCCAGCGGGGGGCCGGGAACTTTCTCTGGGGCCAACGTCCTGACTTTC.

In its sample, this clonotype was seen many times. V is TRBV5-1 and J is TRBJ2-5; 9 positions match TRBD1. Germline V gene lookup returns CDR1 SGHRS and CDR2 YFSETQ. After removal of 4 bases from V and 5 bases from J, the junction contained 6 bases not matched to a gene. This CDR3 comprises 14 residues. The CDR3 sequence is CASSQQGARETQYF. CDR3 nucleotide sequence: TGCGCCAGCAGCCAACAGGGGGCTAGGGAGACCCAGTACTTC. Combining the CDR3 with reference TRBV5-1 and TRBJ2-5 gives the whole variable domain KAGVTQTPRYLIKTRGQQVTLSCSPISGHRSVSWYQQTPGQGLQFLFEYFSETQRNKGNFPGRFSGRQFSNSRSEMNVSTLELGDSALYLCASSQQGARETQYFGPGTRLLVL.

The sample holds a few counts of this clonotype. The J gene is TRBJ2-3, the V gene TRBV9; TRBD2 is a possible D gene (7 bases). CDR3 length: 16 residues. Germline CDR1 reads SGDLS; CDR2 reads YYNGEE. V was trimmed by 0 bases and J by 7 bases, leaving 18 bases between them. The CDR3: CASSVGVVGGQNTQYF. For the CDR3, the DNA is TGTGCCAGCAGCGTAGGCGTCGTGGGGGGGCAAAATACGCAGTATTTT. The variable domain in full, completed from reference TRBV9 and TRBJ2-3, reads DSGVTQTPKHLITATGQRVTLRCSPRSGDLSVYWYQQSLDQGLQFLIQYYNGEERAKGNILERFSAQQFPDLHSELNLSSLELGDSALYFCASSVGVVGGQNTQYFGPGTRLTVL.

This rearrangement joins TRBV7-2 to TRBJ1-1, with a possible D match to TRBD1 (6 bases). CDR3 length: 15 residues. Trimming removed 1 base at V and 6 bases at J, with 15 bases between. Germline V gives CDR1 SGHTA, CDR2 FQGNSA. CDR3 residues: CASSLGGALLAEAFF. In nucleotides, the CDR3 is TGTGCCAGCAGCTTAGGGGGGGCGCTTTTAGCTGAAGCTTTCTTT.

The V gene is TRBV18, the J gene TRBJ2-7; D ambiguous. V dropped 1 base and J dropped 5 bases, with 15 bases sitting between them. Germline CDR1 reads KGHSH; CDR2 reads LQKENI. This CDR3 is built from 15 residues. CDR3 sequence reads: CASSPLLVPDDEQYV. DNA for the CDR3: TGTGCCAGCTCACCACTCTTAGTGCCCGACGACGAGCAGTACGTC.

The chain employs TRBV7-2 and TRBJ2-1; 10 bases are shared with TRBD2. The CDR3 has 17 amino acids. The germline V gene has CDR1 SGHTA and CDR2 FQGNSA. V dropped 5 bases and J dropped 7; count of bases not matched to a gene: 14. CDR3 sequence (DNA): TGTGCCAGCAGCCTCACCCCTTCTAGCGGGGGTCTAAATGAGCAGTTCTTC. Its translation is CASSLTPSSGGLNEQFF.

The chain uses TRBV5-4 and TRBJ2-3; no firm D call. This CDR3 region has 17 residues. Per germline, CDR1 SGHNT and CDR2 YYREEE (reference sequence). V lost 3 bases and J 2 bases, leaving 19 bases between the germline ends. For the CDR3, the DNA is TGTGCCAGCAGCTCAGAACTATTTAGTAGCCTCACAGATACGCAGTATTTT. This encodes CASSSELFSSLTDTQYF.

Only a few counts were recorded for this clonotype. This sequence joins TRBV4-1 and TRBJ1-6; maybe TRBD1 (5 bases). The V gene lost 7 bases and the J gene lost 6 bases, with 13 bases spanning the gap. The germline V gene encodes CDR1 MGHRA and CDR2 YSYEKL. The CDR3 has 14 residues. CDR3 DNA: TGCGCCAGCAACCCCAGTGGGGGTAATTCACCCCTCCACTTT. This translates into CASNPSGGNSPLHF.

J is TRBJ1-5 and V is TRBV4-1; TRBD1 matches 8 bases. The CDR3 covers 16 residues. The germline gives CDR1 MGHRA, CDR2 YSYEKL. Trimming took 1 base from V and 6 from J; bases not matched to a gene: 8. CDR3 in DNA: TGCGCCAGCAGCCAAGGCCCCGGACAGGGCGGTCAGCCCCAGCATTTT. Amino acid sequence: CASSQGPGQGGQPQHF.

This clonotype turned up a few times. The CDR3 spells CASSYSSAPNQPQHF. The CDR3 bases are TGTGCCAGCAGTTACTCGTCAGCACCCAATCAGCCCCAGCATTTT. The chain uses TRBV6-5 and TRBJ1-5; no reliable D call. Trimming pared 0 bases from V and 3 bases from J, leaving 9 bases between. CDR1 and CDR2 (germline): MNHEY, SVGAGI. The length of the CDR3 is 15 residues.

This clonotype was observed many times. The gene calls are TRBV4-3 and TRBJ1-5, with D unresolved. V lost 0 bases and J 5 bases, leaving 11 bases between the germline ends. The V gene's germline CDR1 is LGHNA and CDR2 YSLEER. The CDR3 spans 15 residues. Here the CDR3 DNA reads TGCGCCAGCAGCCAAGATTGGTACGGAGATCAGCCCCAGCATTTT. Amino acids: CASSQDWYGDQPQHF.

This clonotype has only a few counts. V gene TRBV3-1 combines with J gene TRBJ2-1, with TRBD1 identical over 7 bases. This CDR3 is 17 amino acids long. V trimming: 6 bases; J trimming: 0 bases; junction bases outside the gene matches: 11. CDR1 is LGHDT, CDR2 YNNKEL, per germline (reference sequence). CDR3 sequence (DNA): TGTGCCAGCAGGACGACCAACCGGGACAGCTCCTACAATGAGCAGTTCTTC. Protein: CASRTTNRDSSYNEQFF.

CDR3 in DNA: TGTGCCAGCAGTTACCTGCGGCCTATCACAGATACGCAGTATTTT. Residues: CASSYLRPITDTQYF. The rearrangement links TRBV6-2 or TRBV6-3 to TRBJ2-3; D unresolved. This CDR3 comprises 15 residues. Per the germline V gene, CDR1 is MNHEY and CDR2 is SVGEGT. V was pared by 2 bases and J by 2 bases, with 11 bases between.

V is TRBV12-3 or TRBV12-4 and J is TRBJ1-2; 8 bases map to TRBD1. The CDR3 covers 15 residues. V gave up 7 bases and J gave up 1 base; unmatched junction bases: 8. The CDR3 reads CASTEQGALNYGYTF. The CDR3 DNA reads as TGTGCCAGCACCGAGCAGGGGGCCCTTAACTATGGCTACACCTTC.

The chain carries TRBV12-3 or TRBV12-4 and TRBJ1-1; 12 bases map to TRBD1. This CDR3 has 21 residues. Trimming at V came to 3 bases and at J to 1 base, leaving 18 bases not matched to a gene. DNA of the CDR3: TGTGCCAGCAGTTTTTCGTATGGATATTGGGACAGGGGGCTTGGGAACACTGAAGCTTTCTTT. Translated: CASSFSYGYWDRGLGNTEAFF.

This clonotype was found a few times. The chain is built from TRBV15 and TRBJ2-5, with D possibly called TRBD1 or TRBD2 (5 bases each). V lost 5 bases to trimming and J lost 5 bases, with 18 bases between them. The germline CDR1 and CDR2 sequences are LNHNV and YYDKDF (reference sequence). The CDR3 runs to 15 residues. As DNA, the CDR3 is TGTGCCACCAGCGCCCGGGACGGATCCCGGGAGACCCAGTACTTC. It translates to CATSARDGSRETQYF.

This clonotype was seen ten or more times. This chain uses TRBV3-1 with TRBJ1-5; D is possibly TRBD1 (5 bases). The CDR3 has 14 amino acids. The germline gives CDR1 LGHDT, CDR2 YNNKEL (reference sequence). The V gene lost 5 bases and the J gene lost 1 base, with 9 bases spanning the gap. The CDR3 is CASSFRGSNQPQHF. DNA of the CDR3: TGTGCCAGCAGCTTTAGGGGAAGCAATCAGCCCCAGCATTTT.

The chain is built from TRBV11-2 and TRBJ2-4, with D maybe TRBD2 (5 bases). This CDR3 has 19 residues. V was pared by 2 bases and J by 0 bases, with 20 bases between. CDR1 SGHAT and CDR2 FQNNGV come from the germline V gene. This CDR3 is CASSLFIGERRLAKNIQYF. For the CDR3, the DNA is TGTGCCAGCAGCTTATTTATCGGGGAGCGACGACTAGCCAAAAACATTCAGTACTTC.

The chain employs TRBV7-2 and TRBJ2-1; 10 bases align to TRBD2. Trimming cost V 4 bases and J 5 bases; bases outside gene matches: 8. The CDR3 runs 16 residues. Germline V gene data show CDR1 as SGHTA and CDR2 as FQGNSA. CDR3 amino acids: CASSYPASGGDNEQFF. DNA of the CDR3: TGTGCCAGCAGCTACCCTGCTAGCGGGGGAGACAATGAGCAGTTCTTC.

The V call is TRBV18, the J call TRBJ2-7, with TRBD2 matching 8 bases. The V gene's germline CDR1 is KGHSH and CDR2 LQKENI. The CDR3 is 15 residues long. The ends lost 5 bases at V and 0 bases at J; junction bases unmatched: 6. The CDR3 protein is CASSTTAGDSYEQYF. CDR3 sequence (DNA): TGTGCCAGCTCAACGACAGCGGGGGACTCCTACGAGCAGTACTTC. Using reference TRBV18 and TRBJ2-7 for the parts outside the CDR3, the full variable domain is NAGVMQNPRHLVRRRGQEARLRCSPMKGHSHVYWYRQLPEEGLKFMVYLQKENIIDESGMPKERFSAEFPKEGPSILRIQQVVRGDSAAYFCASSTTAGDSYEQYFGPGTRLTVT.

This clonotype was seen a handful of times. V usage is TRBV7-6 and J usage is TRBJ2-1; D possibly corresponds to TRBD2 (7 bases). V was pared by 4 bases and J by 12 bases, with 16 bases between. Looked up from germline, CDR1 is SGHVS and CDR2 is FNYEAQ. CDR3 size: 13 residues. CDR3 DNA: TGTGCCAGCAGCTCTCGGGGGGCGGAGGTGCAGTTCTTC. Its translation: CASSSRGAEVQFF.